This T cell receptor (beta chain) was profiled in a study of blood T cell repertoires in COVID-19. Study context: In each case, the material was cDNA or gDNA derived from T cells, B-cell-depleted T cells, or PBMCs.

The V end was cut by 0 bases, the J end by 2 bases, with 8 bases between. The germline V gene encodes CDR1 SGHDT and CDR2 YYEEEE. This CDR3 region has 14 residues. In the study's own analysis: Scientists estimated how many nucleated cells there were by amplifying reference gene primers. Assay: immunoSEQ multiplex PCR; the TCRdb copy retains only in-frame clones and omits some. From that table come the V and J calls and clone size; the DNA was used to work out D and trimming. Among tens of thousands of clones listed, 87% were seen once. The chain has TRBV5-6 and TRBJ1-1, with a possible D match to TRBD1 (5 bases). The sequence was collected from a human donor with acute or convalescent COVID-19. The donor label of this sample is uncertain. Specimen: peripheral blood. This CDR3 is CASSLVTANTEAFF. The CDR3 DNA follows: TGTGCCAGCAGCTTGGTGACAGCAAACACTGAAGCTTTCTTT.